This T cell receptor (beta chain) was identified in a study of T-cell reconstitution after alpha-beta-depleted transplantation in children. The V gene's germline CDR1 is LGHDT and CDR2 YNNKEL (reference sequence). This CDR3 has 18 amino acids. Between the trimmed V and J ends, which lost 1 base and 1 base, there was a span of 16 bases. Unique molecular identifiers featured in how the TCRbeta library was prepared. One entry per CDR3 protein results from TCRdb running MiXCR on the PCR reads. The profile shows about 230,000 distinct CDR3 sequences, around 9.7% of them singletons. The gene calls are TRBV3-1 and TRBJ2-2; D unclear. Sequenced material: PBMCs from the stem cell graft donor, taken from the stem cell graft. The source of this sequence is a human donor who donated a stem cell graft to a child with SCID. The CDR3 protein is CASSQVYAGRRNTGELFF. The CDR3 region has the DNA TGTGCCAGCAGCCAAGTTTACGCCGGCAGGAGGAACACCGGGGAGCTGTTTTTT.